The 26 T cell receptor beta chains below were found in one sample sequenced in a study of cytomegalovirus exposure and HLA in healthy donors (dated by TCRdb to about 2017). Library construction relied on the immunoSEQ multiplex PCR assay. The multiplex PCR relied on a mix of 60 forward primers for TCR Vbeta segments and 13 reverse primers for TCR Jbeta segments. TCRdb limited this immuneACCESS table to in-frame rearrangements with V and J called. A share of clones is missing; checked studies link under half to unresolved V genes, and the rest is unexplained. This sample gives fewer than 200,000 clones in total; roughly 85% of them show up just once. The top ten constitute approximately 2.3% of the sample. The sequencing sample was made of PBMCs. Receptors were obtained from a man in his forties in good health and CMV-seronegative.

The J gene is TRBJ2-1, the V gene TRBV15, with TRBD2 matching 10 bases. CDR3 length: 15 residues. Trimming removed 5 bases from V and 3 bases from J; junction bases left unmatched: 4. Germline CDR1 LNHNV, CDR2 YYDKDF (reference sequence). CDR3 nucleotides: TGTGCCACCAGCCCGGGACTAGCGAGCTACAATGAGCAGTTCTTC. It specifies CATSPGLASYNEQFF.

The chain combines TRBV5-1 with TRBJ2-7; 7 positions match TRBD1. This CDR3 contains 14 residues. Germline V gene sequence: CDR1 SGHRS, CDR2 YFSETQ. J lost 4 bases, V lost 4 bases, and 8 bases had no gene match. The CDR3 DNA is TGCGCCAGCAGCCTGAGGACAGGCGGGTACGAGCAGTACTTC. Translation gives CASSLRTGGYEQYF.

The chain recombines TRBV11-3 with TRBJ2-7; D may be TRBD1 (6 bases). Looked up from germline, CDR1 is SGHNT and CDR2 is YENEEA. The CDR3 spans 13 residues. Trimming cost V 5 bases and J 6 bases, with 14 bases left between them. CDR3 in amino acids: CASSENRVGEQYF. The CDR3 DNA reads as TGTGCCAGCAGCGAGAACAGGGTTGGCGAGCAGTACTTC.

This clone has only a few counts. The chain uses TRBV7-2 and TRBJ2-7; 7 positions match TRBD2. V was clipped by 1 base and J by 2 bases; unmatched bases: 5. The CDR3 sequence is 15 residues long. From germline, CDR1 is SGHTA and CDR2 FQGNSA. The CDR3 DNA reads TGTGCCAGCAGCTTAGAGGGCAGCGGGGCCTACGAGCAGTACTTC. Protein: CASSLEGSGAYEQYF.

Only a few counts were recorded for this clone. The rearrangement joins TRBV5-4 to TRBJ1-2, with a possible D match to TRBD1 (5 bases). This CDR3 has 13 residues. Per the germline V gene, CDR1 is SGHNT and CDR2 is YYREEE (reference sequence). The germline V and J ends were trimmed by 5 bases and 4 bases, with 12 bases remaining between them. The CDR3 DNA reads TGTGCCAGCAGACCCGACAGAGGCTATGGCTACACCTTC. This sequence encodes CASRPDRGYGYTF.

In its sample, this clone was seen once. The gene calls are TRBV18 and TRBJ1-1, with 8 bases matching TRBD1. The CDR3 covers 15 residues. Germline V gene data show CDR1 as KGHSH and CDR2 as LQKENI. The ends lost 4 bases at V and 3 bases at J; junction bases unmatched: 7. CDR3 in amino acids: CASSQTGAGDTEAFF. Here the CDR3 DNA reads TGTGCCAGCTCACAGACAGGGGCTGGGGACACTGAAGCTTTCTTT.

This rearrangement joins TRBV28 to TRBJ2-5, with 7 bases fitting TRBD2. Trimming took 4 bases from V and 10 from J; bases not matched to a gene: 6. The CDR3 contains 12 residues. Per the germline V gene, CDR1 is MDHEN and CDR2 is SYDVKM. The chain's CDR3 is CASSSGLIRQYF. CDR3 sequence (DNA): TGTGCCAGCAGTTCGGGACTAATACGCCAGTACTTC.

CDR3 bases: TGCGCCAGCAGCTTGGATAATAGTGCAGGGGGGGATACGCAGTATTTT. As protein: CASSLDNSAGGDTQYF. V usage is TRBV5-1 and J usage is TRBJ2-3, with D tentatively TRBD1 (7 bases). Trimming shortened V by 0 bases and J by 6 bases, and 17 bases separated the two germline ends. The CDR3 has 16 residues. Germline CDR1 SGHRS, CDR2 YFSETQ.

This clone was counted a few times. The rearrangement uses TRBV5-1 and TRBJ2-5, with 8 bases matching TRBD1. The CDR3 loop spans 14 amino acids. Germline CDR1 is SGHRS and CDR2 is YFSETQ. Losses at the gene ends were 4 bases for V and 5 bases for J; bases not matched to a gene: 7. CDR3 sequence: CASSQGTGGETQYF. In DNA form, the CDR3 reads TGCGCCAGCAGCCAGGGGACAGGCGGGGAGACCCAGTACTTC.

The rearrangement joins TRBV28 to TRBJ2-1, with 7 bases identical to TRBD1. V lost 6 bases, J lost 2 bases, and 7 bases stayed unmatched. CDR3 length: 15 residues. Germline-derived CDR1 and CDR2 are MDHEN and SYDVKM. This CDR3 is CASSYGTDTYNEQFF. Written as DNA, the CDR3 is TGTGCCAGCAGCTACGGGACAGATACCTACAATGAGCAGTTCTTC.

This CDR3 reads CASSPRGTGTDTQYF. The CDR3, as DNA: TGTGCCAGCAGCCCCCGGGGGACAGGCACAGATACGCAGTATTTT. The chain has TRBV9 and TRBJ2-3; perhaps TRBD1 as D (7 bases). V was shortened by 4 bases and J by 1 base, with 13 bases between the two germline ends. CDR1 is SGDLS and CDR2 is YYNGEE in the germline V gene. The CDR3 totals 15 residues.

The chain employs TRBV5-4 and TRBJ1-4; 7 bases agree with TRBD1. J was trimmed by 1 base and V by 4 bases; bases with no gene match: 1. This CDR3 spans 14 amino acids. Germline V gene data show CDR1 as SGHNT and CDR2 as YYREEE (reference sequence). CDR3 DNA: TGTGCCAGCAGCCGACAGGGAACTAATGAAAAACTGTTTTTT. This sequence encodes CASSRQGTNEKLFF.

The CDR3 nucleotides are TGTGCCAGCAGTGGACAGAGGGAGACCCAGTACTTC. This codes for CASSGQRETQYF. V and J are TRBV28 and TRBJ2-5; D might be TRBD1 (6 bases). Trimming pared 5 bases from V and 5 bases from J, leaving 9 bases between. Germline V CDR1 and CDR2: MDHEN, SYDVKM. The CDR3 is 12 amino acids. The entire variable domain, with the rest obtained from reference TRBV28 and TRBJ2-5, is as follows: DVKVTQSSRYLVKRTGEKVFLECVQDMDHENMFWYRQDPGLGLRLIYFSYDVKMKEKGDIPEGYSVSREKKERFSLILESASTNQTSMYLCASSGQRETQYFGPGTRLLVL.

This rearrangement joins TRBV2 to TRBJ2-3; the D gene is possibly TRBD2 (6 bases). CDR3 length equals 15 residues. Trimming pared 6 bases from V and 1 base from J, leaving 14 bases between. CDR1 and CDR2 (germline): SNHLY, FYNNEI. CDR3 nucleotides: TGTGCCAGCAGCGCGGAGGGGATGGGCACAGATACGCAGTATTTT. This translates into CASSAEGMGTDTQYF.

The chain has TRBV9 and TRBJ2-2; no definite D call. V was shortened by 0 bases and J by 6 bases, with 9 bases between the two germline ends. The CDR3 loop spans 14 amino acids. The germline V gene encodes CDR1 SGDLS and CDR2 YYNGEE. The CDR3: CASSVDIISGELFF. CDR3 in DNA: TGTGCCAGCAGCGTAGATATTATCTCCGGGGAGCTGTTTTTT.

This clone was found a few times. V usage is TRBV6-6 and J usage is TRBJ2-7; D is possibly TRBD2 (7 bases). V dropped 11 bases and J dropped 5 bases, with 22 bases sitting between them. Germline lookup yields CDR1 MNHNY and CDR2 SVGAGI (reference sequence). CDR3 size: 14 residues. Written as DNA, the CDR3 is TGTGCCTCTCACCGGGGGGCAGGGAGCGACGAGCAGTACTTC. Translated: CASHRGAGSDEQYF.

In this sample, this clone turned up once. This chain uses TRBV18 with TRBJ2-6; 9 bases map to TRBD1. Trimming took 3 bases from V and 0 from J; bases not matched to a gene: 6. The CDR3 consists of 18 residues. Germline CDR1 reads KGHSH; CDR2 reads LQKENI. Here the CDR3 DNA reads TGTGCCAGCTCACCGTCGGGACAGGGAACCTCTGGGGCCAACGTCCTGACTTTC. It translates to CASSPSGQGTSGANVLTF.

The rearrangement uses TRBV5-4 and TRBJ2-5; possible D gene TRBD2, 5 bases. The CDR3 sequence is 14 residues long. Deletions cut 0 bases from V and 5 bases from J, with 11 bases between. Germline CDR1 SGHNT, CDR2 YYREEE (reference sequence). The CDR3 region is CASSLAEGRETQYF. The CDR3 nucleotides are TGTGCCAGCAGCTTGGCCGAGGGTCGGGAGACCCAGTACTTC.

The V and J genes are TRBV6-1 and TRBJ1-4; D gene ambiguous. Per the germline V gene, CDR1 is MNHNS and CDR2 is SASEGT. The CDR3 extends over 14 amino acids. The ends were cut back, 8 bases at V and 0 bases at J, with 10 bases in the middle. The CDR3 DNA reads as TGTGCCAGCGTCCAGTCAGCAACTAATGAAAAACTGTTTTTT. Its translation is CASVQSATNEKLFF.

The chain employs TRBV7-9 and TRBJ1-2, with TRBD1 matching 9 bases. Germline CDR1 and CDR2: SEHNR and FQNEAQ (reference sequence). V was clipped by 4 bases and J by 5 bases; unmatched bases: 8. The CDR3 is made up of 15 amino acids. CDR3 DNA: TGTGCCAGCAGCTCCAGGACAGGGGAGGGGTATGGCTACACCTTC. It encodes CASSSRTGEGYGYTF.

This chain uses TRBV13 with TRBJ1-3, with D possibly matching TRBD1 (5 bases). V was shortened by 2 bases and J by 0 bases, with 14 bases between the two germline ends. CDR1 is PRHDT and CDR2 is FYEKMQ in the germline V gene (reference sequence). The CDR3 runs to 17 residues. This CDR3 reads CASSLREGISSGNTIYF. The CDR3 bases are TGTGCCAGCAGCTTACGGGAGGGGATCAGCTCTGGAAACACCATATATTTT.

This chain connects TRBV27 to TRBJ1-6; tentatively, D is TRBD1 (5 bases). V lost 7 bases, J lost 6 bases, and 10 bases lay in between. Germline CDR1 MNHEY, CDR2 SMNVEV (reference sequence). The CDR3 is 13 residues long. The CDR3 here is CASKFQGNSPLHF. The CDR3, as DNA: TGTGCCAGCAAGTTTCAGGGTAATTCACCCCTCCACTTT.

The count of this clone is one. CDR3 sequence (DNA): TGTGCAAGTCGCTCCCTTTTGACTAGCGGGAAGGACGGTACGCAGTATTTT. It is translated as CASRSLLTSGKDGTQYF. This chain connects TRBV12-2 to TRBJ2-3; TRBD2, as called in the table, went unchecked against the DNA. TRBV12-2 is a documented pseudogene. This CDR3 region has 17 residues.

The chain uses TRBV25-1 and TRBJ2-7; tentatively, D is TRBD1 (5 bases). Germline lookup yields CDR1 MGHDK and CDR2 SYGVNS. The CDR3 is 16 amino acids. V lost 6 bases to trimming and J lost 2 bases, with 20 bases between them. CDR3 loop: CASSGMTAGLPYEQYF. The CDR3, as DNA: TGTGCCAGCAGCGGCATGACAGCTGGCCTTCCCTACGAGCAGTACTTC.

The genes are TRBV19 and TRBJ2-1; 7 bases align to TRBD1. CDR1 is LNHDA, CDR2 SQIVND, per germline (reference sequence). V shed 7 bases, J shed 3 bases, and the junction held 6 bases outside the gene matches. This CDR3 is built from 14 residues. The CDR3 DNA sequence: TGTGCCAGTAAGACAGGGATGAACTACAATGAGCAGTTCTTC. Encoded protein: CASKTGMNYNEQFF. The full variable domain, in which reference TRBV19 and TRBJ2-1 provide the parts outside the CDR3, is DGGITQSPKYLFRKEGQNVTLSCEQNLNHDAMYWYRQDPGQGLRLIYYSQIVNDFQKGDIAEGYSVSREKKESFPLTVTSAQKNPTAFYLCASKTGMNYNEQFFGPGTRLTVL.

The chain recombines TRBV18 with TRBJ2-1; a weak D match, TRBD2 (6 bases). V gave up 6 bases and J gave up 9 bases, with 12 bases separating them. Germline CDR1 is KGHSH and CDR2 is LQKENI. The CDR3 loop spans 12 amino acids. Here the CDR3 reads CASSLGRGEQFF. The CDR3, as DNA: TGTGCCAGCTCTTTGGGGCGGGGTGAGCAGTTCTTC.